Below, one T cell receptor (beta chain) is given with its context. The antigen is not known. The data stem from a study of T cell responses to AZD1222 COVID-19 vaccine. Measured with immunoSEQ multiplex PCR; TCRdb has only the in-frame clones, and not every one. The repertoire holds approximately 100,000 clones, with just over 90% as singletons. The V and J ends lost 0 bases and 3 bases, in that order; junction bases with no gene match: 12. This CDR3 has 18 residues. CDR1 is MGHRA, CDR2 YSYEKL, per germline. General study findings and limits: Donors were chiefly white British, with a greater number of females, and clonal diversity was perhaps underestimated.

The source was peripheral blood, collected on day 0 of AZD1222 vaccination. This chain uses TRBV4-1 with TRBJ1-2, with TRBD1 matching 8 bases. This receptor was identified in an adult in good health. In nucleotides, the CDR3 is TGCGCCAGCAGCCAAGACGACAGGGGAAGGGTTTGGGACTATGGCTACACCTTC. Its translation: CASSQDDRGRVWDYGYTF.